This TCR beta chain derives from a study of blood T cell repertoires in COVID-19. On the study more broadly: The origin of the acute and convalescent COVID-19 samples was the United States, Italy and Spain. The analysed material was cDNA or gDNA that came from T cells, B-cell-depleted T cells, or PBMCs.

Original handling: Amplifying reference gene primers gave estimates of nucleated cell counts. The protocol was immunoSEQ multiplex PCR, while the TCRdb copy is restricted to in-frame clones and leaves out a portion. That table gives V, J and clone size, and the DNA gave D and trimming. The repertoire holds 85,000 to 120,000 clones, with more than 85% as singletons. The V gene's germline CDR1 is LNHDA and CDR2 SQIVND (reference sequence). V was pared by 3 bases and J by 9 bases, with 10 bases of the junction left unmatched. CDR3 length: 15 amino acids. This chain links TRBV19 with TRBJ1-5; TRBD1 aligns across 8 bases. This TCR derives from a man aged 18-30 years with acute or convalescent COVID-19. The specimen was peripheral blood. CDR3 DNA: TGTGCCAGTAGTATCGGACAGGGTGCGGGGTGGCCCCAGCATTTT. Translation gives CASSIGQGAGWPQHF.